The 14 T cell receptor beta chains below were found in one sample sequenced in a study of T-cell memory formation after mild COVID-19. TCRdb re-called the 5' RACE reads with MiXCR, one entry per CDR3 protein. This table holds a few hundred thousand distinct CDR3 sequences, around 27% found once. Input material: PBMCs or a T cell subset sorted from them (not recorded which). These receptors were taken from an adult woman who had mild COVID-19 (a few samples of this study predate the infection). Cell type and time point are not known.

In its sample, this clonotype was seen a few times. The V and J genes are TRBV30 and TRBJ1-3; D is ambiguous. Germline values: CDR1 GTSNPN, CDR2 SVGIG (reference sequence). This CDR3 contains 15 residues. Trimming took off 0 bases at V and 4 bases at J, with 13 bases between the two ends. The CDR3 DNA is TGTGCCTGGAGTGTACGGGAGGGTTACGGAAACACCATATATTTT. It translates to CAWSVREGYGNTIYF.

A few counts support this clonotype. V usage is TRBV5-1 and J usage is TRBJ2-3, with 12 positions matching TRBD2. The germline V gene has CDR1 SGHRS and CDR2 YFSETQ. The CDR3 extends over 18 amino acids. The trim removed 4 bases at V and 6 bases at J, leaving 15 bases unmatched. CDR3 DNA: TGCGCCAGCAGCCCGAGCCCCTCCCTAGCGGGAGGGCCGGATACGCAGTATTTT. This encodes CASSPSPSLAGGPDTQYF.

This clonotype occurred a few times. This chain uses TRBV20-1 with TRBJ1-5, with D possibly TRBD1 on 5 matching bases. Trimming took off 4 bases at V and 2 bases at J, with 15 bases between the two ends. This CDR3 region has 15 residues. Germline V gives CDR1 DFQATT, CDR2 SNEGSKA (reference sequence). CDR3 amino acids: CSAIRDSGGNQPQHF. The CDR3 DNA reads TGCAGTGCTATAAGAGACAGCGGAGGCAATCAGCCCCAGCATTTT.

The V call is TRBV4-1, the J call TRBJ1-5, with D possibly TRBD1 on 6 matching bases. Looked up from germline, CDR1 is MGHRA and CDR2 is YSYEKL. The CDR3 is made up of 18 amino acids. The V gene lost 2 bases and the J gene lost 3 bases, with 20 bases spanning the gap. CDR3 nucleotides: TGCGCCAGCAGCCAATATCCCCCCCTCCCAGGGGTCAATCAGCCCCAGCATTTT. Its translation is CASSQYPPLPGVNQPQHF.

The chain links TRBV24-1 to TRBJ2-5; D gene ambiguous. This CDR3 region has 13 residues. Trimming stripped 9 bases from V and 5 bases from J, with 15 bases between. Germline lookup yields CDR1 KGHDR and CDR2 SFDVKD. CDR3 nucleotide sequence: TGTGCCACCGGTCCGGGCCAGCTCGAGACCCAGTACTTC. This codes for CATGPGQLETQYF.

Only a few counts were recorded for this clonotype. This chain's CDR3 is CSAANSGMGYTF. CDR3 sequence (DNA): TGCAGTGCTGCCAACTCAGGGATGGGCTACACCTTC. The rearrangement uses TRBV20-1 and TRBJ1-2, with a possible D match to TRBD1 (5 bases). The CDR3 is 12 residues long. Trimming cost V 5 bases and J 8 bases, with 15 bases left between them. Germline V lookup: CDR1 DFQATT, CDR2 SNEGSKA (reference sequence).

This chain uses TRBV10-2 with TRBJ2-5; D possibly matches TRBD1 or TRBD2 (6 bases each). CDR1 and CDR2 (germline): WSHSY, SAAADI. The ends were cut back, 2 bases at V and 4 bases at J, with 8 bases in the middle. The CDR3 is made up of 13 amino acids. The CDR3 region is CASSEEGGETQYF. The CDR3 DNA reads TGCGCCAGCAGTGAGGAGGGGGGAGAGACCCAGTACTTC.

The chain combines TRBV6-2 or TRBV6-3 with TRBJ1-1; unclear D gene. CDR3 length: 13 residues. Germline V gene sequence: CDR1 MNHEY, CDR2 SVGEGT. The germline V and J ends were trimmed by 2 bases and 2 bases, with 6 bases remaining between them. CDR3 nucleotides: TGTGCCAGCAGTTACGGATATAACACTGAAGCTTTCTTT. Protein product: CASSYGYNTEAFF.

This clonotype has more than one count but fewer than ten. The chain links TRBV12-3 or TRBV12-4 to TRBJ2-5, with 7 bases fitting TRBD2. The CDR3 is made up of 15 amino acids. V dropped 6 bases and J dropped 3; count of bases not matched to a gene: 10. As DNA, the CDR3 is TGTGCCAGCAGCACACTCCGGGGGAGGGAAGAGACCCAGTACTTC. It codes for CASSTLRGREETQYF.

J is TRBJ1-2 and V is TRBV12-3 or TRBV12-4, with D possibly TRBD1 on 5 matching bases. Trimming removed 7 bases at V and 8 bases at J, with 20 bases between. The CDR3 spans 14 residues. The CDR3 coding sequence is TGTGCCAGCACCCCGGGACTCGCGCCCTTCGGCTACACCTTC. It codes for CASTPGLAPFGYTF.

The genes are TRBV15 and TRBJ2-7; 7 bases map to TRBD1. The CDR3 is 16 residues long. V gave up 0 bases and J gave up 0 bases; unmatched junction bases: 5. Germline loops: CDR1 LNHNV, CDR2 YYDKDF (reference sequence). DNA of the CDR3: TGTGCCACCAGCAGAGATCCCGGGACAGCCTCCTACGAGCAGTACTTC. Translation: CATSRDPGTASYEQYF.

The V and J genes are TRBV25-1 and TRBJ2-3; possibly TRBD2 for D (6 bases). The germline V and J ends were trimmed by 1 base and 0 bases, with 11 bases remaining between them. Germline V gene data show CDR1 as MGHDK and CDR2 as SYGVNS. This CDR3 comprises 16 residues. CDR3 sequence: CASSESGGVSTDTQYF. CDR3 bases: TGTGCCAGCAGTGAATCCGGCGGGGTGAGCACAGATACGCAGTATTTT.

J is TRBJ2-3 and V is TRBV20-1, with TRBD2 matching over 9 bases. Germline CDR1 DFQATT, CDR2 SNEGSKA (reference sequence). V was pared by 3 bases and J by 5 bases, with 6 bases of the junction left unmatched. This CDR3 contains 14 residues. CDR3 nucleotides: TGCAGTGCTAGTAGGACTAGCGTGGGAGATACGCAGTATTTT. This gives the protein CSASRTSVGDTQYF.

A few counts support this clonotype. The V call is TRBV5-1, the J call TRBJ1-6; no clear D gene. Trimming left V 1 base short and J 5 bases short, with 7 bases between. The CDR3 spans 14 residues. CDR1 and CDR2 from the germline V gene are SGHRS and YFSETQ. This CDR3 is CASSLIKDNSPLHF. CDR3 in DNA: TGCGCCAGCAGCTTGATAAAGGATAATTCACCCCTCCACTTT.